This T cell receptor beta chain appears in the sequencing data of a study of T cells in Graves' hyperthyroidism and ophthalmopathy. The V segment lost 5 bases and the J segment 3 bases; nucleotides outside the gene matches: 12. This CDR3 has 16 amino acids. CDR1 is SGHAT and CDR2 is FQNNGV in the germline V gene. In its sample, this clonotype was seen a few times. Amplified TCR beta CDR3 regions came from RNA transcripts. The HTBI primer set drove a first-round RT-PCR of the TCR CDR3. One entry per CDR3 protein results from TCRdb running MiXCR on the multiplex PCR reads. Of 360,000 or so distinct CDR3 sequences in the sample, about a fifth were seen once.

The sequence derives from a woman under 30 with Graves' hyperthyroidism. The chain employs TRBV11-2 and TRBJ2-7; the match to TRBD1 covers 8 bases. The sequenced sample consisted of blood. As DNA, the CDR3 is TGTGCCAGCAGCCCCCTGGGGAGGACAGGGAACTACGAGCAGTACTTC. It codes for CASSPLGRTGNYEQYF.